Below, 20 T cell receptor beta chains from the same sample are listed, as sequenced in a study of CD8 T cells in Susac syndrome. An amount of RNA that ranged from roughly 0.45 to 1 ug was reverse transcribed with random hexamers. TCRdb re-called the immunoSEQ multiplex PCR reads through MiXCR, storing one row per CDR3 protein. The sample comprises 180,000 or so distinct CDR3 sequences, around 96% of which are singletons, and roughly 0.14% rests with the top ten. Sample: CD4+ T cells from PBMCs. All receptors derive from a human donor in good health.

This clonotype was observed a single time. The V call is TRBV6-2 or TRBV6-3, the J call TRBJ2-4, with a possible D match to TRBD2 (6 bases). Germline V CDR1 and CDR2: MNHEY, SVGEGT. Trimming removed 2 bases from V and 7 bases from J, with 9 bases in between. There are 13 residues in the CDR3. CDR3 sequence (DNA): TGTGCCAGCAGTTACGCGGGATCGAACATTCAGTACTTC. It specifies CASSYAGSNIQYF.

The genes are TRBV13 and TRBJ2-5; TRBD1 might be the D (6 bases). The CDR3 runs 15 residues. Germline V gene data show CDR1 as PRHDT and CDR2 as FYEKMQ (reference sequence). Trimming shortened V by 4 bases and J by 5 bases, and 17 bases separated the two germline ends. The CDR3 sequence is CASSSGHQGHETQYF. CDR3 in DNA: TGTGCCAGCAGCTCGGGACACCAAGGTCACGAGACCCAGTACTTC.

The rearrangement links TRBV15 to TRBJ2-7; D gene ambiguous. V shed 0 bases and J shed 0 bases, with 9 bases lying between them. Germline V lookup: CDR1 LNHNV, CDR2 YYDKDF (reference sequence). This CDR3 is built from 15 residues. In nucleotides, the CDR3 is TGTGCCACCAGCAGAGATCCCAGGAGCTCCTACGAGCAGTACTTC. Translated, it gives CATSRDPRSSYEQYF.

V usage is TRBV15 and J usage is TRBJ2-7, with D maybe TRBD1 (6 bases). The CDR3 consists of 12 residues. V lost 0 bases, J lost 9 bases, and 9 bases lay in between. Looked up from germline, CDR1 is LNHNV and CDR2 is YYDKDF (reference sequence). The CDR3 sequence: CATSRDGQLQYF. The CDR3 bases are TGTGCCACCAGCAGAGATGGACAGCTGCAGTACTTC.

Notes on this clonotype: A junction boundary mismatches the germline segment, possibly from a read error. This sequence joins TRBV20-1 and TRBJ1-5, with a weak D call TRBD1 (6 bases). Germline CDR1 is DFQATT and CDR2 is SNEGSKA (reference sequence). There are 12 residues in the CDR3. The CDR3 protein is CSANRENQPQHF. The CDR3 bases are TGCAGCGCTAACAGGGAAAATCAGCCCCAGCATTTT.

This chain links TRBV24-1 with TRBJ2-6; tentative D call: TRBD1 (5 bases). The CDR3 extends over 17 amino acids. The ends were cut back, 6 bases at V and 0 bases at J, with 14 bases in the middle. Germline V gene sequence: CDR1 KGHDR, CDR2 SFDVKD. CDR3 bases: TGTGCCACCAGTACCCTGGACGGACACTCTGGGGCCAACGTCCTGACTTTC. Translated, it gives CATSTLDGHSGANVLTF.

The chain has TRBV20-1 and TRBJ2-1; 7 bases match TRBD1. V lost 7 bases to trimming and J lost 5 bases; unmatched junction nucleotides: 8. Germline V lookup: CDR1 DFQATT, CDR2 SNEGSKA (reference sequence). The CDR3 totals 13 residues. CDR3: CSVRQGRDNEQFF. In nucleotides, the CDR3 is TGCAGTGTTCGACAGGGACGGGACAATGAGCAGTTCTTC.

The CDR3, as DNA: TGTGCCAGCAGCCTTACGGACAGGGACACTGAAGCTTTCTTT. Its translation: CASSLTDRDTEAFF. The chain combines TRBV3-1 with TRBJ1-1; the match to TRBD1 covers 8 bases. The CDR3 runs 14 residues. Unmatched junction bases numbered 4, after V lost 4 bases and J lost 3 bases. Germline CDR1 LGHDT, CDR2 YNNKEL (reference sequence).

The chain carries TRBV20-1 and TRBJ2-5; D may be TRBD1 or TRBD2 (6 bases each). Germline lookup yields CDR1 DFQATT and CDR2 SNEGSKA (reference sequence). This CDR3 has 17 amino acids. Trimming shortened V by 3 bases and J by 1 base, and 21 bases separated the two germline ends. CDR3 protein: CSASPLSGAHLQETQYF. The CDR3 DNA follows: TGCAGTGCTAGCCCACTCTCGGGGGCCCATCTCCAAGAGACCCAGTACTTC.

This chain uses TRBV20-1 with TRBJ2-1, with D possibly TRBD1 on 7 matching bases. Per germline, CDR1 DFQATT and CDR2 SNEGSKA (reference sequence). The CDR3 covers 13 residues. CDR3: CSTPPRGVNEQFF. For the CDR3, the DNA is TGCAGCACTCCCCCCAGGGGGGTCAATGAGCAGTTCTTC.

DNA for the CDR3: TGCAGTGCTTCGGACTCCAGACAGTCCCACAATCAGCCCCAGCATTTT. Its translation: CSASDSRQSHNQPQHF. The chain uses TRBV20-1 and TRBJ1-5; possibly TRBD1 for D (5 bases). This CDR3 comprises 16 residues. Trimming stripped 5 bases from V and 3 bases from J, with 20 bases between. CDR1 is DFQATT, CDR2 SNEGSKA, per germline (reference sequence).

The CDR3 is CASSPQRGAGGNYEQYF. CDR3 nucleotide sequence: TGTGCCAGCAGTCCCCAACGAGGGGCGGGGGGTAACTACGAGCAGTACTTC. The gene calls are TRBV27 and TRBJ2-7; TRBD2 matches 8 bases. The CDR3 sequence is 17 residues long. Germline lookup yields CDR1 MNHEY and CDR2 SMNVEV (reference sequence). Trimming at V came to 5 bases and at J to 3 bases, leaving 15 bases not matched to a gene.

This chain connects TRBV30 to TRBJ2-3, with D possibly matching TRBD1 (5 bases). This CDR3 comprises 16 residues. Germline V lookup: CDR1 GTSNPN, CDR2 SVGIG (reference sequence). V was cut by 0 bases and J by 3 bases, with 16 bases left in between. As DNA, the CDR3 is TGTGCCTGGAGTGTCGGTGACAGTTTATATACAGATACGCAGTATTTT. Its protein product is CAWSVGDSLYTDTQYF.

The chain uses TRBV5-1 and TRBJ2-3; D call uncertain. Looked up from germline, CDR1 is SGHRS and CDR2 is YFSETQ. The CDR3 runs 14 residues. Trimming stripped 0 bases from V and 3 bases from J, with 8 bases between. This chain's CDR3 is CASSLEPETDTQYF. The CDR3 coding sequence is TGCGCCAGCAGCTTGGAACCCGAAACAGATACGCAGTATTTT.

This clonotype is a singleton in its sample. The CDR3 DNA reads as TGTGCCAGCAGCCAGTGGACAGGGAACACTGAAGCTTTCTTT. Protein: CASSQWTGNTEAFF. This chain links TRBV3-1 with TRBJ1-1, with 7 positions matching TRBD1. Trimming at V came to 3 bases and at J to 1 base, leaving 2 bases not matched to a gene. This CDR3 is 14 amino acids long. From germline, CDR1 is LGHDT and CDR2 YNNKEL (reference sequence). The complete variable domain, with remaining parts taken from reference TRBV3-1 and TRBJ1-1, reads DTAVSQTPKYLVTQMGNDKSIKCEQNLGHDTMYWYKQDSKKFLKIMFSYNNKELIINETVPNRFSPKSPDKAHLNLHINSLELGDSAVYFCASSQWTGNTEAFFGQGTRLTVV.

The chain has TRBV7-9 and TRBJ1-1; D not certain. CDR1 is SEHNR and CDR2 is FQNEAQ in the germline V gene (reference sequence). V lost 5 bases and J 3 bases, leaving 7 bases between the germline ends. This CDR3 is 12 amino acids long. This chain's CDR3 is CASSLQYTEAFF. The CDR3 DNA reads TGTGCCAGCAGCCTGCAGTACACTGAAGCTTTCTTT.

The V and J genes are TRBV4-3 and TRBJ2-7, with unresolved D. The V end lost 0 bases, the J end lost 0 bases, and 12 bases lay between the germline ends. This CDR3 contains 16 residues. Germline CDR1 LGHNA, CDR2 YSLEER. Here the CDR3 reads CASSQDITPSSYEQYF. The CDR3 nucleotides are TGCGCCAGCAGCCAAGATATCACACCGAGCTCCTACGAGCAGTACTTC.

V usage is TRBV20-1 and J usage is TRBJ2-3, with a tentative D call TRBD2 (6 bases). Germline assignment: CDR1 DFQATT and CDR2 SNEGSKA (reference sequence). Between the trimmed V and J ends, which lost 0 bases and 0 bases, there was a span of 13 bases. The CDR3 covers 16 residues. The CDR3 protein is CSARDWRGESTDTQYF. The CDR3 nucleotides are TGCAGTGCTAGAGATTGGCGCGGGGAGAGCACAGATACGCAGTATTTT.

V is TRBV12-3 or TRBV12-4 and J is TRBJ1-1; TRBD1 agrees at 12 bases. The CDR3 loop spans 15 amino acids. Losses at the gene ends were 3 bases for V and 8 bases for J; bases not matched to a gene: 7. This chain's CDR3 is CASSFAGTGGEEAFF. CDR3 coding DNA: TGTGCCAGCAGTTTCGCCGGGACAGGGGGCGAAGAAGCTTTCTTT.

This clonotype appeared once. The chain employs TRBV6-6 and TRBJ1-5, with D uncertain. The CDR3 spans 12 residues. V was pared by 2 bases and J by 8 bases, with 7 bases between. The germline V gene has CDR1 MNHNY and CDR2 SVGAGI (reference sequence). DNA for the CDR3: TGTGCCAGCAGTTACCCTCAGGAGCCCCAGCATTTT. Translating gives CASSYPQEPQHF.